The 23 T cell receptor beta chains presented below share a single source sample, sequenced in a study of T cell clones after liver transplantation. Clones were sequenced by immunoSEQ multiplex PCR, and TCRdb holds only the in-frame ones, with some missing. This sample carries tens of thousands of clones, 86% of them seen once, and the ten largest clones take roughly 2.5%. The starting material was CD4+ T cells from blood, obtained 24 months after liver transplant. The receptors come from a human patient who received a liver transplant. Some T cells could come from the graft donor.

The chain has TRBV6-5 and TRBJ1-1; no clear D. V was clipped by 5 bases and J by 1 base, with 11 bases between them. CDR3 length equals 14 residues. Looked up from germline, CDR1 is MNHEY and CDR2 is SVGAGI. The CDR3 DNA sequence: TGTGCCAGCAGTACTGACCTTTCGAACACTGAAGCTTTCTTT. As protein: CASSTDLSNTEAFF.

Only a few counts were recorded for this clone. The rearrangement joins TRBV5-4 to TRBJ1-1; D possibly corresponds to TRBD1 (6 bases). V dropped 5 bases and J dropped 2 bases, with 13 bases sitting between them. Germline CDR1 is SGHNT and CDR2 is YYREEE (reference sequence). The length of the CDR3 is 14 residues. The CDR3: CASRKTGPNTEAFF. As DNA, the CDR3 is TGTGCCAGCAGAAAGACAGGCCCCAACACTGAAGCTTTCTTT.

This clone was detected only once. V and J are TRBV25-1 and TRBJ2-7, with 10 bases that match TRBD2. This CDR3 has 15 amino acids. The J segment lost 3 bases and the V segment lost 1 base, leaving 3 bases of the junction unmatched. Germline V gene lookup returns CDR1 MGHDK and CDR2 SYGVNS. For the CDR3, the DNA is TGTGCCAGCAGTGAATTACTAGCGGGAAACTACGAGCAGTACTTC. It codes for CASSELLAGNYEQYF.

CDR3 coding DNA: TGTGCCAGCAGTACCAGGGCAGGTAACACTGAAGCTTTCTTT. Amino acids: CASSTRAGNTEAFF. J is TRBJ1-1 and V is TRBV27, with a tentative D call TRBD1 (5 bases). This CDR3 has 14 amino acids. Germline V gene lookup returns CDR1 MNHEY and CDR2 SMNVEV (reference sequence). The V gene lost 5 bases and the J gene lost 2 bases, with 12 bases spanning the gap.

In its sample, this clone was seen once. V usage is TRBV11-3 and J usage is TRBJ1-1; weak D call: TRBD1 (6 bases). The length of the CDR3 is 13 residues. V was trimmed by 8 bases and J by 5 bases, leaving 15 bases between them. CDR1 is SGHNT, CDR2 YENEEA, per germline. The CDR3 is CASSDRSGTEAFF. The CDR3 DNA is TGTGCCAGCTCCGACAGGTCGGGTACTGAAGCTTTCTTT.

This rearrangement joins TRBV27 to TRBJ1-2; D remains ambiguous. Per germline, CDR1 MNHEY and CDR2 SMNVEV (reference sequence). The length of the CDR3 is 14 residues. V was trimmed by 4 bases and J by 0 bases, leaving 9 bases between them. The CDR3 DNA reads as TGTGCCAGCAGTTCCTCATCCTCTAACTATGGCTACACCTTC. Its translation is CASSSSSSNYGYTF.

The rearrangement uses TRBV4-2 and TRBJ2-7; D call uncertain. Germline V gene sequence: CDR1 LGHNA, CDR2 YNFKEQ. Trimming cost V 0 bases and J 6 bases, with 9 bases left between them. The CDR3 length is 13 residues. The chain's CDR3 is CASSQDFASEQYF. DNA for the CDR3: TGTGCCAGCAGCCAAGACTTTGCTAGCGAGCAGTACTTC.

This rearrangement joins TRBV7-2 to TRBJ2-7; D not resolved. The germline CDR1 and CDR2 sequences are SGHTA and FQGNSA. The length of the CDR3 is 12 residues. The V end lost 4 bases, the J end lost 0 bases, and 4 bases lay between the germline ends. The CDR3 sequence is CASSSFSYEQYF. The CDR3 DNA follows: TGTGCCAGCAGCTCATTCTCCTACGAGCAGTACTTC.

The CDR3 spells CASSLWAGPLNIQYF. Here the CDR3 DNA reads TGTGCCAGCAGTTTATGGGCGGGCCCATTGAACATTCAGTACTTC. The gene calls are TRBV27 and TRBJ2-4; D is perhaps TRBD2 (5 bases). The CDR3 length is 15 residues. V gave up 1 base and J gave up 7 bases, with 14 bases separating them. Per germline, CDR1 MNHEY and CDR2 SMNVEV (reference sequence).

The chain couples TRBV2 to TRBJ2-7; D tentatively fits TRBD1 or TRBD2 (5 bases each). CDR1 is SNHLY and CDR2 is FYNNEI in the germline V gene. This CDR3 spans 14 amino acids. Deletions cut 7 bases from V and 2 bases from J, with 15 bases between. The DNA of the CDR3 is TGTGCCAGCAAAGTGGGGGTGGAAACCTACGAGCAGTACTTC. Its translation is CASKVGVETYEQYF.

In its sample, this clone was seen a few times. The J gene is TRBJ1-2, the V gene TRBV29-1, with no clear D. The V gene's germline CDR1 is SQVTM and CDR2 ANQGSEA. Trimming stripped 4 bases from V and 4 bases from J, with 10 bases between. The CDR3 length is 12 residues. CDR3 residues: CSVVGRTYGYTF. CDR3 sequence (DNA): TGCAGCGTTGTAGGGAGAACCTATGGCTACACCTTC.

The table lists this clone with a count of one. The chain is built from TRBV27 and TRBJ2-1; 10 nucleotides align to TRBD2. The germline V gene encodes CDR1 MNHEY and CDR2 SMNVEV (reference sequence). V was clipped by 6 bases and J by 14 bases; unmatched bases: 10. There are 13 residues in the CDR3. The CDR3 coding sequence is TGTGCCAGCAGCCTTCCCACTAGCGGGAAGGAGTTCTTC. Translation: CASSLPTSGKEFF.

The genes are TRBV28 and TRBJ1-2; a weak D match, TRBD1 (5 bases). The CDR3 is 16 amino acids. Deletions cut 7 bases from V and 1 base from J, with 19 bases between. The germline V gene has CDR1 MDHEN and CDR2 SYDVKM. The CDR3 DNA is TGTGCCAGCAATTTGGGGGGACGCCGACTTAACTATGGCTACACCTTC. It yields the protein CASNLGGRRLNYGYTF.

The chain uses TRBV4-3 and TRBJ2-6; D gene unclear. CDR3 length: 19 residues. The germline gives CDR1 LGHNA, CDR2 YSLEER. Trimming took 0 bases from V and 1 from J, leaving 16 bases between them. The CDR3 is CASSQDRPLPLSGANVLTF. DNA for the CDR3: TGCGCCAGCAGCCAAGATCGCCCTCTCCCCCTGTCTGGGGCCAACGTCCTGACTTTC.

The chain carries TRBV28 and TRBJ2-3; TRBD2 might be the D (5 bases). Between the trimmed V and J ends, which lost 2 bases and 5 bases, there was a span of 14 bases. CDR1 is MDHEN and CDR2 is SYDVKM in the germline V gene. This CDR3 contains 15 residues. The CDR3 loop is CASSLGGGRGDTQYF. CDR3 DNA sequence: TGTGCCAGCAGTTTAGGTGGAGGCCGCGGAGATACGCAGTATTTT.

The rearrangement joins TRBV5-1 to TRBJ2-7, with D unresolved. The V gene lost 4 bases and the J gene lost 2 bases, with 13 bases spanning the gap. Germline values: CDR1 SGHRS, CDR2 YFSETQ. The CDR3 has 14 amino acids. Here the CDR3 DNA reads TGCGCCAGCAGCCCAACGGAAGGAGCCTACGAGCAGTACTTC. It translates to CASSPTEGAYEQYF.

The chain couples TRBV5-4 to TRBJ2-5; 13 bases are shared with TRBD2. CDR1 SGHNT and CDR2 YYREEE come from the germline V gene (reference sequence). V lost 0 bases and J lost 4; bases outside the gene matches: 6. This CDR3 spans 17 amino acids. As DNA, the CDR3 is TGTGCCAGCAGCTTGGGAACTAGCGGGAGGGCCTCAGAGACCCAGTACTTC. Translated: CASSLGTSGRASETQYF.

The gene calls are TRBV9 and TRBJ1-5, with 8 bases that match TRBD1. With V trimmed by 2 bases and J by 2 bases, 0 bases remained unmatched. CDR3 length: 14 residues. Germline loops: CDR1 SGDLS, CDR2 YYNGEE. This CDR3 is CASSVTGGNQPQHF. The CDR3 bases are TGTGCCAGCAGCGTGACAGGGGGCAATCAGCCCCAGCATTTT.

This clone appeared once. The chain employs TRBV7-9 and TRBJ2-4; weak D call: TRBD2 (6 bases). Per germline, CDR1 SEHNR and CDR2 FQNEAQ (reference sequence). The length of the CDR3 is 12 residues. V was shortened by 3 bases and J by 7 bases, with 7 bases between the two germline ends. The CDR3 sequence: CASSFGGNIQYF. The CDR3 coding sequence is TGTGCCAGCAGCTTCGGAGGGAACATTCAGTACTTC.

The chain joins TRBV25-1 to TRBJ1-3, with unresolved D. The germline CDR1 and CDR2 sequences are MGHDK and SYGVNS. The CDR3 length is 14 residues. Trimming pared 6 bases from V and 6 bases from J, leaving 15 bases between. The CDR3 DNA sequence: TGTGCCAGCAGGGGCTCTGCACCGCCAAACACCATATATTTT. It is translated as CASRGSAPPNTIYF.

Worth noting for this clone: At one boundary the junction diverges from the germline segment, which might be a read error. This chain connects TRBV7-8 to TRBJ2-7; 7 nucleotides line up with TRBD2. This CDR3 has 11 amino acids. The germline V gene has CDR1 SGHVS and CDR2 FQNEAQ. In DNA, the CDR3 is TGTGCCAGCAGTTCCGGACTAGTCGGTGTCTTC. It encodes CASSSGLVGVF.

The chain recombines TRBV7-9 with TRBJ1-1, with D maybe TRBD1 (6 bases). The CDR3 extends over 15 amino acids. The V gene's germline CDR1 is SEHNR and CDR2 FQNEAQ (reference sequence). V lost 4 bases and J lost 6, with 18 bases in between. The CDR3 loop is CASSYGDTPRPEAFF. Here the CDR3 DNA reads TGTGCCAGCAGCTATGGGGACACTCCTCGCCCTGAAGCTTTCTTT.

The chain uses TRBV5-1 and TRBJ2-7, with 7 nucleotides matching TRBD2. The CDR3 length is 18 residues. After removal of 0 bases from V and 2 bases from J, the junction contained 14 bases not matched to a gene. CDR1 is SGHRS, CDR2 YFSETQ, per germline. The CDR3 here is CASSLGIQASGITYEQYF. Here the CDR3 DNA reads TGCGCCAGCAGCTTGGGAATCCAAGCTAGCGGCATAACCTACGAGCAGTACTTC.